These 27 T cell receptor beta chains were all obtained from the same sample, sequenced in a study of cytomegalovirus exposure and HLA in healthy donors. Only in-frame clones appear in the TCRdb table, and some are missing; sequencing was by immunoSEQ multiplex PCR. The table records 200,000 or so clones, 84% of them present only once. Source material: PBMCs. The receptors derive from a man aged 18 to 29 in good health and CMV-seropositive.

The chain joins TRBV19 to TRBJ2-3; 9 bases are a match to TRBD2. The CDR3 has 16 amino acids. The junction had 8 bases not matched to a gene; V was cut back by 5 bases and J by 2 bases. Per germline, CDR1 LNHDA and CDR2 SQIVND (reference sequence). CDR3 bases: TGTGCCAGTAGTGCCGGGACTAGCCGATTCACAGATACGCAGTATTTT. This sequence encodes CASSAGTSRFTDTQYF. The full variable domain, rest sourced from reference TRBV19 and TRBJ2-3, is DGGITQSPKYLFRKEGQNVTLSCEQNLNHDAMYWYRQDPGQGLRLIYYSQIVNDFQKGDIAEGYSVSREKKESFPLTVTSAQKNPTAFYLCASSAGTSRFTDTQYFGPGTRLTVL.

The chain has TRBV30 and TRBJ2-2, with 14 bases identical to TRBD2. Germline CDR1 and CDR2: GTSNPN and SVGIG (reference sequence). The CDR3 runs 16 residues. J lost 2 bases, V lost 5 bases, and 4 bases had no gene match. DNA for the CDR3: TGTGCCTGGGGGGGACTAGCGGGAGCTAACACCGGGGAGCTGTTTTTT. Translating it yields CAWGGLAGANTGELFF.

The chain recombines TRBV25-1 with TRBJ2-7; TRBD1 agrees at 8 bases. Germline trimming cut 3 bases from V and 3 bases from J; bases unmatched to any gene: 7. Germline V gene data show CDR1 as MGHDK and CDR2 as SYGVNS. The CDR3 is made up of 15 amino acids. CDR3 residues: CASSEQFTGGYEQYF. The DNA for the CDR3 is TGTGCCAGCAGTGAGCAGTTCACAGGGGGCTACGAGCAGTACTTC.

This clone has a handful of counts. The chain joins TRBV6-5 to TRBJ2-7; weak D call: TRBD1 (5 bases). Per the germline V gene, CDR1 is MNHEY and CDR2 is SVGAGI. V was clipped by 5 bases and J by 1 base, with 12 bases between them. There are 14 residues in the CDR3. CDR3 sequence (DNA): TGTGCCAGCAGTACAGGCTCCCAATCCTACGAGCAGTACTTC. Residues: CASSTGSQSYEQYF.

The V gene is TRBV15, the J gene TRBJ1-1; a weak D match, TRBD1 (6 bases). CDR3 length equals 14 residues. Germline V gene lookup returns CDR1 LNHNV and CDR2 YYDKDF (reference sequence). Trimming removed 0 bases at V and 4 bases at J, with 9 bases between. The CDR3 sequence: CATSREGGSTEAFF. In DNA form, the CDR3 reads TGTGCCACCAGCAGAGAAGGGGGAAGCACTGAAGCTTTCTTT.

The genes are TRBV7-2 and TRBJ2-1; possibly TRBD2 for D (6 bases). This CDR3 comprises 14 residues. The V gene lost 4 bases and the J gene lost 10 bases, with 17 bases spanning the gap. CDR1 is SGHTA, CDR2 FQGNSA, per germline. As DNA, the CDR3 is TGTGCCAGCAGCTATAGGCGGGGCCTCGGAGAGCAGTTCTTC. Protein: CASSYRRGLGEQFF. Filled out from reference TRBV7-2 and TRBJ2-1, the complete variable domain reads GAGVSQSPSNKVTEKGKDVELRCDPISGHTALYWYRQSLGQGLEFLIYFQGNSAPDKSGLPSDRFSAERTGGSVSTLTIQRTQQEDSAVYLCASSYRRGLGEQFFGPGTRLTVL.

This chain links TRBV28 with TRBJ1-1, with 7 positions matching TRBD1. V shed 7 bases, J shed 0 bases, and the junction held 5 bases outside the gene matches. Germline loops: CDR1 MDHEN, CDR2 SYDVKM. The CDR3 has 14 residues. CDR3 coding DNA: TGTGCCAGCACCATCGACAGGGTGAACACTGAAGCTTTCTTT. Its translation: CASTIDRVNTEAFF.

This clone was detected a few times. The chain links TRBV19 to TRBJ2-7; tentative D call: TRBD2 (5 bases). V was clipped by 5 bases and J by 6 bases, with 8 bases between them. This CDR3 is 11 amino acids long. Germline values: CDR1 LNHDA, CDR2 SQIVND (reference sequence). The CDR3 DNA reads TGTGCCAGTAGTTCGGCGGGCGAGCAGTACTTC. Residues: CASSSAGEQYF.

The chain recombines TRBV5-4 with TRBJ2-5; 9 bases are shared with TRBD1. After removal of 4 bases from V and 4 bases from J, the junction contained 5 bases not matched to a gene. The CDR3 has 14 residues. The germline V gene has CDR1 SGHNT and CDR2 YYREEE (reference sequence). The CDR3 reads CASSPGQGRETQYF. CDR3 nucleotide sequence: TGTGCCAGCAGCCCCGGACAGGGGAGAGAGACCCAGTACTTC.

The V call is TRBV27, the J call TRBJ1-5; 9 bases map to TRBD1. This CDR3 has 15 residues. The ends lost 6 bases at V and 8 bases at J; junction bases unmatched: 11. The germline V gene encodes CDR1 MNHEY and CDR2 SMNVEV (reference sequence). DNA for the CDR3: TGTGCCAGCAGCCCCCGGACAGGGGTAGGGGAGCCCCAGCATTTT. Residues: CASSPRTGVGEPQHF.

This chain links TRBV28 with TRBJ2-5, with TRBD1 as a possible D gene (6 bases). There are 14 residues in the CDR3. Germline-derived CDR1 and CDR2 are MDHEN and SYDVKM. V was pared by 6 bases and J by 5 bases, with 16 bases between. For the CDR3, the DNA is TGTGCCAGCAGGCAAACAGTGAGGGGGGAGACCCAGTACTTC. It codes for CASRQTVRGETQYF.

The gene calls are TRBV5-4 and TRBJ2-3; 7 nucleotides agree with TRBD2. With 4 bases clipped from V and 3 bases from J, the junction kept 11 bases outside the gene matches. Germline CDR1 is SGHNT and CDR2 is YYREEE (reference sequence). This CDR3 has 16 amino acids. The CDR3 here is CASSPGRNLGTDTQYF. In nucleotides, the CDR3 is TGTGCCAGCAGCCCCGGGAGGAACTTGGGGACAGATACGCAGTATTTT.

The chain employs TRBV4-3 and TRBJ2-2, with 11 bases matching TRBD2. V dropped 0 bases and J dropped 13; count of bases not matched to a gene: 13. This CDR3 contains 17 residues. CDR1 is LGHNA, CDR2 YSLEER, per germline. The CDR3 nucleotides are TGCGCCAGCAGCCAAGATTTGGAGGCTAGCGGGAGGAGTTGGCTGTTTTTT. This encodes CASSQDLEASGRSWLFF.

This rearrangement joins TRBV10-3 to TRBJ2-1; 7 bases match TRBD2. CDR1 ENHRY and CDR2 SYGVKD come from the germline V gene. Trimming cost V 4 bases and J 6 bases; bases outside gene matches: 3. The CDR3 length is 13 residues. DNA for the CDR3: TGTGCCATCAGTGGGGACTACGGCAATGAGCAGTTCTTC. Residues: CAISGDYGNEQFF.

The chain joins TRBV4-2 to TRBJ2-3; D uncertain. The CDR3 extends over 15 amino acids. Germline V gives CDR1 LGHNA, CDR2 YNFKEQ. The V and J ends lost 0 bases and 1 base respectively, with 8 bases between them. The CDR3 coding sequence is TGTGCCAGCAGCCAAGAACCGCAGTGCACAGATACGCAGTATTTT. Encoded protein: CASSQEPQCTDTQYF.

This clone was observed a handful of times. The chain links TRBV28 to TRBJ1-5; D possibly corresponds to TRBD1 (6 bases). Germline-derived CDR1 and CDR2 are MDHEN and SYDVKM. This CDR3 contains 15 residues. The V end lost 3 bases, the J end lost 0 bases, and 9 bases lay between the germline ends. This chain's CDR3 is CASSLRQVSNQPQHF. DNA of the CDR3: TGTGCCAGCAGTTTGAGACAGGTTAGCAATCAGCCCCAGCATTTT.

The rearrangement uses TRBV7-2 and TRBJ1-2; D not resolved. V dropped 5 bases and J dropped 4 bases, with 17 bases sitting between them. This CDR3 has 15 amino acids. Per the germline V gene, CDR1 is SGHTA and CDR2 is FQGNSA. As DNA, the CDR3 is TGTGCCAGCAGCCCCCCTGAGAGGGCTACCTATGGCTACACCTTC. Encoded protein: CASSPPERATYGYTF.

The genes are TRBV27 and TRBJ2-5; no clear D. CDR3 length equals 10 residues. V dropped 7 bases and J dropped 4 bases, with 4 bases sitting between them. Germline V gene sequence: CDR1 MNHEY, CDR2 SMNVEV (reference sequence). The CDR3 loop reads CASTRETQYF. The CDR3 region has the DNA TGTGCCAGCACCCGAGAGACCCAGTACTTC.

This chain joins TRBV6-5 and TRBJ2-7; the match to TRBD1 covers 9 bases. V was clipped by 7 bases and J by 3 bases; unmatched bases: 7. The CDR3 covers 14 residues. Germline V gene sequence: CDR1 MNHEY, CDR2 SVGAGI. The DNA for the CDR3 is TGTGCCAGCACCAAAGGACAGGGGTTCTACGAGCAGTACTTC. Protein: CASTKGQGFYEQYF.

This chain links TRBV7-8 with TRBJ2-1; the match to TRBD2 covers 9 bases. The junction had 5 bases not matched to a gene; V was cut back by 1 base and J by 4 bases. The germline gives CDR1 SGHVS, CDR2 FQNEAQ. The CDR3 loop spans 16 amino acids. The CDR3 region is CASSLEAAGGYNEQFF. CDR3 bases: TGTGCCAGCAGCTTAGAAGCCGCGGGAGGGTACAATGAGCAGTTCTTC. Looking up the rest from reference TRBV7-8 and TRBJ2-1 gives the full variable domain: GAGVSQSPRYKVAKRGQDVALRCDPISGHVSLFWYQQALGQGPEFLTYFQNEAQLDKSGLPSDRFFAERPEGSVSTLKIQRTQQEDSAVYLCASSLEAAGGYNEQFFGPGTRLTVL.

CDR3 DNA: TGTGCCAGCAGTTTTGGGACAGGGTTCTACAATGAGCAGTTCTTC. Translating it yields CASSFGTGFYNEQFF. The V gene is TRBV28, the J gene TRBJ2-1; 9 bases agree with TRBD1. V shed 3 bases, J shed 3 bases, and the junction held 3 bases outside the gene matches. The germline V gene has CDR1 MDHEN and CDR2 SYDVKM. The CDR3 runs to 15 residues. The whole variable domain, remainder taken from reference TRBV28 and TRBJ2-1, is DVKVTQSSRYLVKRTGEKVFLECVQDMDHENMFWYRQDPGLGLRLIYFSYDVKMKEKGDIPEGYSVSREKKERFSLILESASTNQTSMYLCASSFGTGFYNEQFFGPGTRLTVL.

This clone has a handful of counts. The chain employs TRBV28 and TRBJ1-4; D is uncertain. CDR1 MDHEN and CDR2 SYDVKM come from the germline V gene. The CDR3 contains 14 residues. The V and J ends lost 6 bases and 7 bases respectively, with 15 bases between them. CDR3 region: CASSIQLPGEKLFF. The CDR3 DNA is TGTGCCAGCAGCATACAGCTCCCTGGTGAAAAACTGTTTTTT.

This chain links TRBV6-4 with TRBJ1-2; TRBD1 matches 7 bases. Germline assignment: CDR1 MRHNA and CDR2 SNTAGT. With 7 bases clipped from V and 0 bases from J, the junction kept 8 bases outside the gene matches. The CDR3 totals 15 residues. The CDR3 protein is CASTPEGASNYGYTF. The CDR3 DNA follows: TGTGCCAGCACCCCGGAGGGGGCGTCTAACTATGGCTACACCTTC.

This clone was picked up a small number of times. J is TRBJ1-3 and V is TRBV9; no reliable D call. V was cut by 2 bases and J by 1 base, with 13 bases left in between. The CDR3 runs 16 residues. Germline V gene data show CDR1 as SGDLS and CDR2 as YYNGEE. The CDR3 DNA reads as TGTGCCAGCAGCGTCGAATCCTGGGCTTCTGGAAACACCATATATTTT. It codes for CASSVESWASGNTIYF.

This chain links TRBV2 with TRBJ2-3, with 12 bases fitting TRBD2. The CDR3 has 17 amino acids. Germline CDR1 SNHLY, CDR2 FYNNEI. V lost 6 bases and J lost 3; bases outside the gene matches: 10. CDR3 DNA: TGTGCCAGCAGCCCAACGGGTCTAGCGGGAGGGACAGATACGCAGTATTTT. Its translation: CASSPTGLAGGTDTQYF. Full variable domain (missing parts from reference TRBV2 and TRBJ2-3): EPEVTQTPSHQVTQMGQEVILRCVPISNHLYFYWYRQILGQKVEFLVSFYNNEISEKSEIFDDQFSVERPDGSNFTLKIRSTKLEDSAMYFCASSPTGLAGGTDTQYFGPGTRLTVL.

The chain carries TRBV4-1 and TRBJ2-3; D gene uncertain. Trimming left V 1 base short and J 0 bases short, with 5 bases between. Germline V lookup: CDR1 MGHRA, CDR2 YSYEKL. The CDR3 covers 14 residues. The CDR3, as DNA: TGCGCCAGCAGCCAAGTAACTAGCACAGATACGCAGTATTTT. Residues: CASSQVTSTDTQYF.

V is TRBV6-5 and J is TRBJ1-4; 7 bases match TRBD1. The J segment lost 14 bases and the V segment lost 1 base, leaving 13 bases of the junction unmatched. Germline V CDR1 and CDR2: MNHEY, SVGAGI. The CDR3 totals 15 residues. The CDR3 DNA is TGTGCCAGCAGTTACTGCGGGACAGCGGTCCCGGGCCTGTTTTTT. Translating it yields CASSYCGTAVPGLFF.